The TCR beta chain under discussion was sequenced for a study of blood T cell repertoires in COVID-19. Study at large: COVID-19 samples, acute and convalescent, were from the United States, Italy and Spain. The cDNA or gDNA used as material had been derived from T cells, B-cell-depleted T cells, or PBMCs.

Authors' methods: Estimates of nucleated cell counts were drawn from the amplification of reference gene primers. Profiling relied on immunoSEQ multiplex PCR, and the TCRdb table lists in-frame clones only, not all of them. Clonal size and the V and J genes are those of that table, whereas D and trimming came from the DNA. The sample holds around 92,000 clones, about 82% seen once. The junction had 6 bases not matched to a gene; V was cut back by 4 bases and J by 3 bases. The length of the CDR3 is 15 residues. Germline CDR1 is MNHEY and CDR2 is SMNVEV (reference sequence). Sequenced: peripheral blood. The chain joins TRBV27 to TRBJ1-2; TRBD1 matches 9 bases. The sequence came from a woman aged 55-70 years in a cohort sampled during active or convalescent COVID-19. The CDR3 DNA reads as TGTGCCAGCAGTTCCCCGGGACAGGGTGACTATGGCTACACCTTC. It is translated as CASSSPGQGDYGYTF.